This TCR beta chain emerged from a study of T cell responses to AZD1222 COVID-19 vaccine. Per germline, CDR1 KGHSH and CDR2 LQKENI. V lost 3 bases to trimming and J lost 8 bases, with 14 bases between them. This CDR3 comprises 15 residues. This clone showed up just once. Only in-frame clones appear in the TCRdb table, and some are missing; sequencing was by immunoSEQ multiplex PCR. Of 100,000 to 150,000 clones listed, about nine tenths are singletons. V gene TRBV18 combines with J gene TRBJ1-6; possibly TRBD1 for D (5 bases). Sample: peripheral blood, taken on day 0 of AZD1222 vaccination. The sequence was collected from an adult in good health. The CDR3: CASSPGQGRDSPLHF. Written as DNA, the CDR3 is TGTGCCAGCTCACCCGGCCAGGGAAGGGATTCACCCCTCCACTTT.